These T cell receptor beta chains were read from a single sample in a study of TIL therapy for anti-PD-1-resistant metastatic lung cancer. Here immunoSEQ multiplex PCR was the method, and the copy in TCRdb shows in-frame clones only, minus some. The data contain approximately 60,000 clones, over 75% of them singletons. This specimen consisted of blood, obtained at baseline. These TCRs come from a person between 25 and 79 years old with non-small cell lung cancer. Each CDR3 is given with its conserved first and last residue.

J: TRBJ2-5; V: TRBV7-8; CDR3: CASSFVAGETQYF
J: TRBJ2-1; V: TRBV4-3; CDR3: CASSQDTHVTEQFF
J: TRBJ2-1; V: TRBV30; CDR3: CAGDRARGQFF
J: TRBJ1-6; V: TRBV7-3; CDR3: CASSPQNNSPLHF
J: TRBJ2-1; V: TRBV30; CDR3: CAWWDWAATEQFF
J: TRBJ2-1; V: TRBV11-2; CDR3: CASTTGDIGGEQFF
J: TRBJ1-1; V: TRBV29-1; CDR3: CSVAMGDGLNTEAFF
J: TRBJ2-1; V: TRBV6-2/TRBV6-3; CDR3: CASSDPRGTHEQFF
J: TRBJ2-5; V: TRBV5-8; CDR3: CASSFGTVGETQYF
J: TRBJ1-1; V: TRBV24-1; CDR3: CATSDTRQREAFF
J: TRBJ1-1; V: TRBV24-1; CDR3: CATSDSRAPGVAFF